This T cell receptor beta chain emerged from a study of T cells in Graves' hyperthyroidism and ophthalmopathy. The CDR3 regions of TCR beta were amplified from RNA transcripts. The HTBI set primed first-round TCR CDR3 RT-PCR. TCRdb processed the multiplex PCR reads anew with MiXCR; each CDR3 protein has one entry. The sample has around 620,000 distinct CDR3 sequences, 15% to 20% seen once. This clonotype was picked up many times. V was clipped by 1 base and J by 5 bases, with 11 bases between them. CDR1 and CDR2 (germline): SNHLY, FYNNEI. The CDR3 contains 14 residues. J is TRBJ1-1 and V is TRBV2; D remains unclear. This clonotype originated in a woman in her twenties or thirties with Graves' hyperthyroidism. The specimen was blood. The CDR3 protein is CASSEGYEGTEAFF. Written as DNA, the CDR3 is TGTGCCAGCAGTGAAGGCTATGAGGGAACTGAAGCTTTCTTT.